This T cell receptor beta chain derives from a study of Tregs in tolerant kidney transplant recipients. Study details: Antibodies separated recipient from donor cells.

This table comes from immunoSEQ multiplex PCR, and its TCRdb copy is limited to in-frame clones, with some not included. The sample consists of 16,000 or so clones, 61% of them appearing once. The V segment lost 5 bases and the J segment 5 bases; nucleotides outside the gene matches: 14. The CDR3 is made up of 17 amino acids. Per germline, CDR1 LNHNV and CDR2 YYDKDF (reference sequence). In the case of this clone: Antigen specificity is unknown.

Points from the study as a whole: Findings come from small patient numbers and require larger validation.

The gene calls are TRBV15 and TRBJ2-5; TRBD1 matches at 10 bases. The sequence was collected from a human donor in good health. Sequencing was done on a sample of Tregs from blood cultured with allogeneic cells. The CDR3 loop is CATSSRGRQGAGETQYF. In nucleotides, the CDR3 is TGTGCCACCAGCTCCCGAGGGAGACAGGGGGCGGGGGAGACCCAGTACTTC.